The rows below give T cell receptor beta chains drawn from one sample of a study of beta chain features in type 1 diabetes. Repertoires were generated with immunoSEQ multiplex PCR, while TCRdb's copy carries only in-frame clones and drops some. Altogether some 360,000 clones are present, around 19% being singletons, with the ten largest covering around 0.045%. Sequencing was performed on naive CD4+ T cells from blood. The receptors come from a woman between 18 and 29 years old in good health. Both conserved end residues are part of each CDR3.

v_gene,j_gene,CDR3aa
TRBV19,TRBJ1-2,CASAKGHYGYTF
TRBV30,TRBJ1-6,CAWSVAGGPANSPLHF
TRBV7-9,TRBJ1-2,CASSLGQTYGYTF
TRBV30,TRBJ1-2,CAWTGGGYGYTF
TRBV5-1,TRBJ1-4,CASSLAGTGVSEKLFF
TRBV9,TRBJ2-7,CASSPNAGGPYEQYF
TRBV7-2,TRBJ1-2,CASSLVGQNYGYTF
TRBV7-9,TRBJ2-1,CASSLVYNEQFF
TRBV5-1,TRBJ1-1,CASSLEGGGTEAFF
TRBV4-3,TRBJ2-6,CASSRTGSGANVLTF
TRBV4-1,TRBJ2-2,CASSLEGSTGELFF
TRBV5-1,TRBJ2-1,CASTLDGGVNEQFF
TRBV18,TRBJ1-3,CASSTTGAGNTIYF
TRBV14,TRBJ1-2,CASSRTENYGYTF
TRBV19,TRBJ2-2,CASSIGRGFDTGELFF
TRBV5-1,TRBJ1-2,CASSPDRADTNYGYTF
TRBV11-2,TRBJ2-5,CASSSRETQYF
TRBV5-1,TRBJ2-3,CASSLAGTPSTDTQYF
TRBV30,TRBJ2-7,CAWKDLNSEGEQYF
TRBV6-5,TRBJ2-3,CASSYSGQRTDTQYF
TRBV19,TRBJ2-7,CASSRTSGGGYEQYF
TRBV4-3,TRBJ2-6,CASSQSWGPGANVLTF
TRBV28,TRBJ2-5,CASSPIIGTGKGQETQYF
TRBV2,TRBJ2-7,CASSAQGAKQYF
TRBV9,TRBJ1-3,CASSVESPYSGNTIYF
TRBV5-1,TRBJ2-1,CASSWAGTSTVDEQFF
TRBV23-1,TRBJ2-2,CASSQCNGQGETGELFF
TRBV29-1,TRBJ1-1,CSVSGRNTEAFF
TRBV7-9,TRBJ2-7,CASSSRSGRQYF
TRBV5-1,TRBJ2-1,CASSLTSDSYNEQFF
TRBV28,TRBJ2-7,CASSPHGGEQYF
TRBV25-1,TRBJ2-7,CASSEYASSFREQYF
TRBV12-2,TRBJ2-7,CASRFGQGGLYF
TRBV23-1,TRBJ2-7,CASSQSTSGPYEQYF
TRBV5-1,TRBJ2-5,CASCLDRVGETQYF
TRBV6-5,TRBJ1-5,CASSPYRAAQPQHF
TRBV6-1,TRBJ2-7,CASSTVSGPYEQYF
TRBV5-1,TRBJ2-7,CASSFTVPSYEQYF
TRBV27,TRBJ2-7,CASSFWGPLYEQYF